The text below deals with one TCR beta chain. Its antigen is still unknown. The data stem from a study of CD8 T cells in Susac syndrome. Under recently defined diagnostic criteria, the patients with Susac syndrome qualified as having definite or probable disease. J gave up 4 bases and V 0 bases, and 5 bases lay outside the gene matches. Germline V gene data show CDR1 as SGDLS and CDR2 as YYNGEE. CDR3 size: 16 residues. Whole-study results and caveats: The number of Susac-specific public clones found was roughly 16 in total CD8+ repertoires and about five in CD8+ TEMRA repertoires. Among people with Susac, CD8+ clonal expansion was greatest in TEMRA cells and active patients.

A quantity of about 0.45 to 1 ug RNA underwent reverse transcription using random hexamers. The authors amplified TCR beta CDR3 across 54 Vbeta and 13 Jbeta using immunoSEQ multiplex PCR. TCRdb reanalysed the immunoSEQ multiplex PCR reads using MiXCR and keeps one entry per CDR3 protein. Among 100,000 to 150,000 distinct CDR3 sequences listed, around 94% were seen once. The genes are TRBV9 and TRBJ1-3; 9 nucleotides line up with TRBD1. The material sequenced was CD8+ T cells from PBMCs. This sequence originates from a human donor with Susac syndrome. The CDR3, as DNA: TGTGCCAGCAGCGTAGAGACACAGGGGGCCGGAAACACCATATATTTT. Translated: CASSVETQGAGNTIYF.